A single sample gave rise to the 10 T cell receptor beta chains below, sequenced in a study of blood T cell repertoires in COVID-19. TCRdb's table, derived via immunoSEQ multiplex PCR, lists solely in-frame clones and lacks some. The sample shows roughly 230,000 clones, more than 65% of them seen only once. Sequencing used peripheral blood. The receptors derive from a man over 45 with active or convalescent COVID-19.

The chain combines TRBV5-4 with TRBJ2-5; tentative D call: TRBD2 (5 bases). The CDR3 has 15 residues. V was pared by 4 bases and J by 3 bases, with 16 bases between. The germline V gene encodes CDR1 SGHNT and CDR2 YYREEE (reference sequence). The CDR3 loop reads CASSHTSSGKETQYF. The DNA of the CDR3 is TGTGCCAGCAGCCACACGTCGAGCGGCAAAGAGACCCAGTACTTC.

The V gene is TRBV2, the J gene TRBJ1-6, with 7 bases aligning to TRBD1. CDR1 SNHLY and CDR2 FYNNEI come from the germline V gene. The CDR3 loop spans 18 amino acids. The V segment lost 3 bases and the J segment 0 bases; nucleotides outside the gene matches: 8. The chain's CDR3 is CASSDTTGSSSYNSPLHF. Written as DNA, the CDR3 is TGTGCCAGCAGTGACACGACAGGGTCGAGCTCCTATAATTCACCCCTCCACTTT.

The V gene is TRBV2, the J gene TRBJ2-3; maybe TRBD2 (6 bases). CDR3 size: 15 residues. Germline CDR1 is SNHLY and CDR2 is FYNNEI. The V end lost 5 bases, the J end lost 6 bases, and 18 bases lay between the germline ends. CDR3 nucleotide sequence: TGTGCCAGCAGTCCGGAGGGCTCTAGAACCGATACGCAGTATTTT. Translated, it gives CASSPEGSRTDTQYF.

The J gene is TRBJ1-3, the V gene TRBV28; perhaps TRBD1 as D (5 bases). V lost 4 bases to trimming and J lost 2 bases, with 6 bases between them. CDR3 length equals 13 residues. The germline gives CDR1 MDHEN, CDR2 SYDVKM. CDR3 in amino acids: CASSSGAGNTIYF. DNA of the CDR3: TGTGCCAGCAGTTCGGGGGCTGGAAACACCATATATTTT.

The V call is TRBV30, the J call TRBJ1-2; no reliable D call. Germline V gene sequence: CDR1 GTSNPN, CDR2 SVGIG (reference sequence). The CDR3 totals 13 residues. V was shortened by 0 bases and J by 0 bases, with 5 bases between the two germline ends. The CDR3 DNA reads as TGTGCCTGGAGTGTTCGAGCTAACTATGGCTACACCTTC. It specifies CAWSVRANYGYTF.

The chain recombines TRBV18 with TRBJ1-1, with 8 nucleotides matching TRBD1. With V trimmed by 3 bases and J by 4 bases, 7 bases remained unmatched. The CDR3 runs to 15 residues. Germline V CDR1 and CDR2: KGHSH, LQKENI. The CDR3 region has the DNA TGTGCCAGCTCACCTCTCGACAGGGGCGGCACTGAAGCTTTCTTT. Protein: CASSPLDRGGTEAFF.

This clone has more than one count but fewer than ten. This chain links TRBV15 with TRBJ2-7; D is uncertain. Germline CDR1 is LNHNV and CDR2 is YYDKDF (reference sequence). Trimming left V 3 bases short and J 3 bases short, with 9 bases between. CDR3 length: 13 residues. This CDR3 is CATSRDLVYEQYF. The CDR3, as DNA: TGTGCCACCAGCAGGGATCTAGTCTACGAGCAGTACTTC.

The chain is built from TRBV9 and TRBJ1-1; D is perhaps TRBD1 (5 bases). This CDR3 spans 14 amino acids. V was pared by 3 bases and J by 1 base, with 10 bases between. From germline, CDR1 is SGDLS and CDR2 YYNGEE. DNA for the CDR3: TGTGCCAGCAGCGCCTCCGGGGGGAACACTGAAGCTTTCTTT. As protein: CASSASGGNTEAFF.

The V and J genes are TRBV12-3 or TRBV12-4 and TRBJ1-1; tentatively, D is TRBD1 (5 bases). Trimming shortened V by 4 bases and J by 12 bases, and 12 bases separated the two germline ends. This CDR3 is 11 amino acids long. CDR3 in DNA: TGTGCCAGCAGTTATAGACAGATAACTTTCTTT. Protein product: CASSYRQITFF.

This clone was seen once. The chain recombines TRBV2 with TRBJ1-2, with D tentatively TRBD1 (5 bases). The CDR3 is made up of 14 amino acids. Germline V gene sequence: CDR1 SNHLY, CDR2 FYNNEI. Trimming stripped 0 bases from V and 4 bases from J, with 9 bases between. DNA for the CDR3: TGTGCCAGCAGTGAAGCACGGGGGGGCTATGGCTACACCTTC. Protein sequence: CASSEARGGYGYTF.